One sample yielded the 20 T cell receptor beta chains listed below, sequenced in a study of CD8 T cells in ankylosing spondylitis. General study results and limits: A motif of 7 to 9 highly homologous TCR beta variants was seen as apparently characteristic of ankylosing spondylitis blood.

TCRdb reprocessed the 5' RACE reads via MiXCR and lists one record per CDR3 protein. Found here are about 800,000 distinct CDR3 sequences, 10% to 15% of them singletons; the top ten hold roughly 0.51%. Their antigens remain unidentified. The sample consisted of blood, either unsorted or a sorted T cell fraction (not recorded which). The receptor source for this set is a male donor with ankylosing spondylitis.

The V and J genes are TRBV4-2 and TRBJ1-5, with 12 bases matching TRBD1. Germline V gives CDR1 LGHNA, CDR2 YNFKEQ. The CDR3 spans 18 residues. V dropped 0 bases and J dropped 6; count of bases not matched to a gene: 9. The CDR3 sequence: CASSQERPGQGARQPQHF. The CDR3 DNA reads as TGTGCCAGCAGCCAAGAAAGACCGGGACAGGGGGCCCGTCAGCCCCAGCATTTT.

This chain links TRBV12-3 or TRBV12-4 with TRBJ2-7; possibly TRBD1 or TRBD2 for D (5 bases each). Trimming pared 5 bases from V and 9 bases from J, leaving 14 bases between. The CDR3 spans 12 residues. CDR3 nucleotide sequence: TGTGCCAGCAGTCCCGGGACCTTCGCGCAGTACTTC. Its translation is CASSPGTFAQYF.

The V call is TRBV6-6, the J call TRBJ2-2, with 9 bases matching TRBD1. Trimming took 3 bases from V and 6 from J; bases not matched to a gene: 8. The CDR3 sequence is 16 residues long. CDR1 and CDR2 from the germline V gene are MNHNY and SVGAGI (reference sequence). CDR3 sequence reads: CASSYKRTGVAGELFF. CDR3 DNA sequence: TGTGCCAGCAGTTATAAACGGACAGGGGTGGCCGGGGAGCTGTTTTTT.

This clonotype came up a few times. The gene calls are TRBV6-1 and TRBJ1-1; perhaps TRBD1 as D (5 bases). This CDR3 region has 14 residues. The ends were cut back, 7 bases at V and 0 bases at J, with 12 bases in the middle. The V gene's germline CDR1 is MNHNS and CDR2 SASEGT. CDR3 amino acids: CASIGWGMNTEAFF. The DNA of the CDR3 is TGTGCCAGCATAGGATGGGGGATGAACACTGAAGCTTTCTTT.

The V and J genes are TRBV20-1 and TRBJ2-7; possibly TRBD2 for D (7 bases). Germline CDR1 DFQATT, CDR2 SNEGSKA (reference sequence). The V gene lost 3 bases and the J gene lost 6 bases, with 21 bases spanning the gap. The CDR3 length is 15 residues. The CDR3 loop is CSARRGGSTVLEQYF. DNA for the CDR3: TGCAGTGCTAGGAGGGGGGGCTCTACGGTACTCGAGCAGTACTTC.

CDR3 bases: TGTGCCAGCTCACCACCGGCACAGCGAAATGAGCAGTTCTTC. Residues: CASSPPAQRNEQFF. The chain combines TRBV18 with TRBJ2-1; D not certain. Germline V lookup: CDR1 KGHSH, CDR2 LQKENI. Trimming cost V 0 bases and J 7 bases, with 10 bases left between them. The CDR3 spans 14 residues.

At least ten counts were recorded for this clonotype. The V gene is TRBV28, the J gene TRBJ1-1; 10 bases fit TRBD1. The J segment lost 3 bases and the V segment lost 2 bases, leaving 6 bases of the junction unmatched. Per the germline V gene, CDR1 is MDHEN and CDR2 is SYDVKM. The CDR3 extends over 16 amino acids. CDR3 sequence reads: CASSLVTGGGYTEAFF. In nucleotides, the CDR3 is TGTGCCAGCAGTTTAGTGACAGGGGGCGGATACACTGAAGCTTTCTTT.

This chain links TRBV20-1 with TRBJ2-1; D ambiguous. CDR3 length equals 12 residues. Deletions cut 1 base from V and 9 bases from J, with 10 bases between. Germline CDR1 reads DFQATT; CDR2 reads SNEGSKA (reference sequence). DNA of the CDR3: TGCAGTGCTAGAGTTTCCGACGGTGAGCAGTTCTTC. It translates to CSARVSDGEQFF.

The J gene is TRBJ2-7, the V gene TRBV28, with 11 nucleotides matching TRBD2. The CDR3 consists of 15 residues. The ends lost 4 bases at V and 7 bases at J; junction bases unmatched: 9. Germline lookup yields CDR1 MDHEN and CDR2 SYDVKM. The CDR3 DNA reads TGTGCCAGCAGTTCCGTAGCGGGGGGGCCGCGGGAGCAGTACTTC. It codes for CASSSVAGGPREQYF.

Many counts were recorded for this clonotype. The chain carries TRBV20-1 and TRBJ1-5, with D possibly TRBD1 on 6 matching bases. Germline V gene sequence: CDR1 DFQATT, CDR2 SNEGSKA (reference sequence). V lost 2 bases to trimming and J lost 7 bases, with 15 bases between them. The CDR3 consists of 14 residues. CDR3 residues: CSARPDSLDQPQHF. The DNA for the CDR3 is TGCAGTGCTAGACCGGACAGTTTGGACCAGCCCCAGCATTTT.

Only a few counts were recorded for this clonotype. The chain couples TRBV6-2 or TRBV6-3 to TRBJ2-3; D is undetermined. V was clipped by 7 bases and J by 2 bases, with 13 bases between them. The CDR3 covers 14 residues. The germline V gene encodes CDR1 MNHEY and CDR2 SVGEGT. In DNA, the CDR3 is TGTGCCAGCAAGTTCCGAGGTCTCACAGATACGCAGTATTTT. Protein product: CASKFRGLTDTQYF.

This clonotype was seen a handful of times. The V gene is TRBV7-9, the J gene TRBJ2-4, with D possibly being TRBD1 or TRBD2 (5 bases each). CDR3 size: 15 residues. Trimming left V 4 bases short and J 1 base short, with 11 bases between. From germline, CDR1 is SEHNR and CDR2 FQNEAQ (reference sequence). The CDR3 is CASSSGEGAKNIQYF. CDR3 nucleotide sequence: TGTGCCAGCAGCTCAGGCGAGGGGGCCAAAAACATTCAGTACTTC.

The V and J genes are TRBV7-8 and TRBJ2-1, with 7 bases aligning to TRBD1. J gave up 3 bases and V 0 bases, and 11 bases lay outside the gene matches. The germline gives CDR1 SGHVS, CDR2 FQNEAQ. CDR3 length: 18 residues. Written as DNA, the CDR3 is TGTGCCAGCAGCTTAGCGCGTTTTTCCGGGACAGTCTACAATGAGCAGTTCTTC. As protein: CASSLARFSGTVYNEQFF.

The chain combines TRBV9 with TRBJ2-1, with TRBD1 identical over 8 bases. The germline gives CDR1 SGDLS, CDR2 YYNGEE. V dropped 4 bases and J dropped 10; count of bases not matched to a gene: 19. This CDR3 has 17 residues. DNA of the CDR3: TGTGCCAGCAGCACCCACCAGGACAGGGCAGCCCTTAGGGAGCAGTTCTTC. Its protein is CASSTHQDRAALREQFF.

Only a few counts were recorded for this clonotype. The junction differs from germline at one of its ends, possibly a read error. This chain connects TRBV20-1 to TRBJ2-2; D unresolved. Germline V gives CDR1 DFQATT, CDR2 SNEGSKA (reference sequence). The CDR3 is 17 amino acids. The CDR3: CCASLTGPPFYTGELFF. DNA for the CDR3: TGCTGTGCTAGTTTAACTGGTCCTCCCTTCTACACCGGGGAGCTGTTTTTT.

This clonotype was counted ten times or more. The rearrangement links TRBV5-1 to TRBJ2-2; 10 bases map to TRBD2. Germline loops: CDR1 SGHRS, CDR2 YFSETQ. V shed 4 bases and J 3 bases; nucleotides not matched to a gene: 6. The CDR3 extends over 16 amino acids. Written as DNA, the CDR3 is TGCGCCAGCAGCCCTCAAGCGGGAGGGTACACCGGGGAGCTGTTTTTT. This encodes CASSPQAGGYTGELFF.

This clonotype was detected a few times. This chain links TRBV15 with TRBJ2-7; TRBD1 agrees at 7 bases. CDR3 length: 16 residues. From germline, CDR1 is LNHNV and CDR2 YYDKDF (reference sequence). The J segment lost 3 bases and the V segment lost 3 bases, leaving 11 bases of the junction unmatched. The DNA for the CDR3 is TGTGCCACCAGCAGGATAGACCGGGACAGAGACTACGAGCAGTACTTC. Residues: CATSRIDRDRDYEQYF.

This clonotype has only a few counts. This sequence joins TRBV6-2 or TRBV6-3 and TRBJ1-2; D is ambiguous. CDR1 MNHEY and CDR2 SVGEGT come from the germline V gene. The CDR3 totals 13 residues. The V and J ends lost 2 bases and 7 bases respectively, with 11 bases between them. CDR3 nucleotide sequence: TGTGCCAGCAGTTACGAGGGCTTTAGTGGCTACACCTTC. Amino acid sequence: CASSYEGFSGYTF.

This chain links TRBV6-2 or TRBV6-3 with TRBJ2-5, with D unresolved. The CDR3 loop spans 14 amino acids. V lost 4 bases, J lost 3 bases, and 12 bases lay in between. Germline V gives CDR1 MNHEY, CDR2 SVGEGT. CDR3 in amino acids: CASSSRRREETQYF. For the CDR3, the DNA is TGTGCCAGCAGTTCCCGGCGGAGAGAAGAGACCCAGTACTTC.

A few counts support this clonotype. The J gene is TRBJ2-3, the V gene TRBV20-1, with D possibly being TRBD2 (6 bases). Germline V lookup: CDR1 DFQATT, CDR2 SNEGSKA (reference sequence). Trimming took off 6 bases at V and 3 bases at J, with 16 bases between the two ends. This CDR3 spans 14 amino acids. CDR3 loop: CSARWPGGTDTQYF. The DNA of the CDR3 is TGCAGTGCCAGATGGCCCGGAGGGACAGATACGCAGTATTTT.